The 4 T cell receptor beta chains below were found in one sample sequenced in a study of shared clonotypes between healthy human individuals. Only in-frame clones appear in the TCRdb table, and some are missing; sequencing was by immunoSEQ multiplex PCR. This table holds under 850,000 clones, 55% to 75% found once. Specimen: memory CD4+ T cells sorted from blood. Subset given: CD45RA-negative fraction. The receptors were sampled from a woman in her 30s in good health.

The CDR3 spells CAWSVSENTEAFF. The CDR3 DNA sequence: TGTGCCTGGAGTGTATCGGAGAACACTGAAGCTTTCTTT. This chain links TRBV30 with TRBJ1-1; D not resolved. Between the trimmed V and J ends, which lost 0 bases and 1 base, there was a span of 6 bases. CDR1 GTSNPN and CDR2 SVGIG come from the germline V gene (reference sequence). This CDR3 has 13 residues.

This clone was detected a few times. CDR3 in DNA: TGTGCCAGTAGTATGAGAGGGGAAGCTTTCTTT. Translation gives CASSMRGEAFF. The chain links TRBV19 to TRBJ1-1; D not certain. Trimming left V 3 bases short and J 8 bases short, with 7 bases between. This CDR3 is 11 amino acids long. Germline V gene data show CDR1 as LNHDA and CDR2 as SQIVND (reference sequence).

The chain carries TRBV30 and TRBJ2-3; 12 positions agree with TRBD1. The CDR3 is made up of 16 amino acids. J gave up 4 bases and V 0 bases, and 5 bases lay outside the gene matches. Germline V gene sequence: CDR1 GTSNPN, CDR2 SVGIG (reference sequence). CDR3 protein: CAWSVGTGGLADTQYF. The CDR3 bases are TGTGCCTGGAGTGTAGGGACAGGGGGCCTCGCAGATACGCAGTATTTT. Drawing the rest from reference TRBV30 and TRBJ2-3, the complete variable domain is SQTIHQWPATLVQPVGSPLSLECTVEGTSNPNLYWYRQAAGRGLQLLFYSVGIGQISSEVPQNLSASRPQDRQFILSSKKLLLSDSGFYLCAWSVGTGGLADTQYFGPGTRLTVL.

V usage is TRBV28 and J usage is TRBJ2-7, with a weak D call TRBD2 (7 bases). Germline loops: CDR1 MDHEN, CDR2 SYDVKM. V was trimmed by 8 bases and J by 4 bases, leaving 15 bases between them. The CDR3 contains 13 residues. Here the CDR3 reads CASGGGRAYEQYF. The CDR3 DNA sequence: TGTGCCAGCGGGGGCGGGAGAGCGTACGAGCAGTACTTC.